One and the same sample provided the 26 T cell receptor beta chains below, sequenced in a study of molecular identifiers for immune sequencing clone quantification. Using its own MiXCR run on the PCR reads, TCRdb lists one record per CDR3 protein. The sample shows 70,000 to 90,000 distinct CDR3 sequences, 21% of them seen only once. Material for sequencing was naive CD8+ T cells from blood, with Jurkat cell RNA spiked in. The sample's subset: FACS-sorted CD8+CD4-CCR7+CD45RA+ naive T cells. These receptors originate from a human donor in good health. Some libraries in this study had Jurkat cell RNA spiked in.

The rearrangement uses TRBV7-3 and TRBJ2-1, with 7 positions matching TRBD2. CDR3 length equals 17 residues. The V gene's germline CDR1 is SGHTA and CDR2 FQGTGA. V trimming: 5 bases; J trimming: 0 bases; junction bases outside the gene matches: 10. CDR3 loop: CASSPTAGSFSYNEQFF. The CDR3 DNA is TGTGCCAGCAGCCCAACAGCGGGGAGCTTCTCCTACAATGAGCAGTTCTTC.

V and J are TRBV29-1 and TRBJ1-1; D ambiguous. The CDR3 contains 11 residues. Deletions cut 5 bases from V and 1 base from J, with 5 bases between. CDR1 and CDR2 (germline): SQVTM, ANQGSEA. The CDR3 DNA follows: TGCAGCGTTTACAGGAACACTGAAGCTTTCTTT. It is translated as CSVYRNTEAFF.

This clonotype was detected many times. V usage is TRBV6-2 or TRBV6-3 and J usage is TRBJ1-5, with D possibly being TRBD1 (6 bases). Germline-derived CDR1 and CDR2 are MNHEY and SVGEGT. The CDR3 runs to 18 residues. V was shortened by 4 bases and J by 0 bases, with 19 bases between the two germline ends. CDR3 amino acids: CASSWDMDGVYSNQPQHF. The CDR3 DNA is TGTGCCAGCAGTTGGGACATGGACGGAGTTTATAGCAATCAGCCCCAGCATTTT.

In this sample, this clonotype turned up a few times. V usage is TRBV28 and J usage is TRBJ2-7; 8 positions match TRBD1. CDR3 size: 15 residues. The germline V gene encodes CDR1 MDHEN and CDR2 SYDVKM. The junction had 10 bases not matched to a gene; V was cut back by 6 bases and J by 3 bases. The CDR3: CASSPPRTGFYEQYF. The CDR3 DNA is TGTGCCAGCAGCCCCCCCAGGACAGGGTTCTACGAGCAGTACTTC.

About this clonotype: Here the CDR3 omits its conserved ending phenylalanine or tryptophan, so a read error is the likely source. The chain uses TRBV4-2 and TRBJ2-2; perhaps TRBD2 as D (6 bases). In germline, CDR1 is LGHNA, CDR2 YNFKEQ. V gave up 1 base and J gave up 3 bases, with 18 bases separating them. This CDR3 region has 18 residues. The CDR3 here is CASSQALNNGGDTGELFL. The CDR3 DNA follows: TGTGCCAGCAGCCAAGCCCTCAACAACGGCGGGGACACCGGGGAGCTGTTTCTT.

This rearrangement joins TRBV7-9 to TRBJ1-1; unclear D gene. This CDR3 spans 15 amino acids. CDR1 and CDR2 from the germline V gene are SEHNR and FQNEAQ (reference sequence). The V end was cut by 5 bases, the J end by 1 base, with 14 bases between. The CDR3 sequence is CASSASQMGNTEAFF. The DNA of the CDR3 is TGTGCCAGCAGCGCTAGTCAGATGGGGAACACTGAAGCTTTCTTT.

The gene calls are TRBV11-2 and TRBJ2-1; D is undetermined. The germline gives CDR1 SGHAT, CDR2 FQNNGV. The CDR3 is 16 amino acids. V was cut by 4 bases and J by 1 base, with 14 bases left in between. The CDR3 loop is CASSSSRVGSYNEQFF. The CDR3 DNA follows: TGTGCCAGCAGCTCAAGTCGGGTTGGGTCCTACAATGAGCAGTTCTTC.

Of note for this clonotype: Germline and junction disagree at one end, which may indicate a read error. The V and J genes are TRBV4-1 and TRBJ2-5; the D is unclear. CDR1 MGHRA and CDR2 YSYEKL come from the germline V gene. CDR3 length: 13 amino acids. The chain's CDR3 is CVSSQDGGETQYF. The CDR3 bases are TGCGTCAGCAGCCAAGATGGTGGAGAGACCCAGTACTTC.

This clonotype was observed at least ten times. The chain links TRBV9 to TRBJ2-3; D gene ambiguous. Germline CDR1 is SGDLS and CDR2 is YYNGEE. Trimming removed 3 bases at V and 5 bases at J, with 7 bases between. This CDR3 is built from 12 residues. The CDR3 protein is CASSAFEDTQYF. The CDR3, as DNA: TGTGCCAGCAGCGCATTCGAAGATACGCAGTATTTT. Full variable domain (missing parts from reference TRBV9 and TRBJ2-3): DSGVTQTPKHLITATGQRVTLRCSPRSGDLSVYWYQQSLDQGLQFLIQYYNGEERAKGNILERFSAQQFPDLHSELNLSSLELGDSALYFCASSAFEDTQYFGPGTRLTVL.

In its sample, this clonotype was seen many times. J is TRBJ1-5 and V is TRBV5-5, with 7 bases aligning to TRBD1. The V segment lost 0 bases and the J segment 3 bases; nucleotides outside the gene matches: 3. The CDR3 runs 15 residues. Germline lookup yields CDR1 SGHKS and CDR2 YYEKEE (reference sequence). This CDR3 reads CASSLDGTVNQPQHF. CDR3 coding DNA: TGTGCCAGCAGCTTGGACGGGACAGTCAATCAGCCCCAGCATTTT. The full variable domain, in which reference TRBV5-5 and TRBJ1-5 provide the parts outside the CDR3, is DAGVTQSPTHLIKTRGQQVTLRCSPISGHKSVSWYQQVLGQGPQFIFQYYEKEERGRGNFPDRFSARQFPNYSSELNVNALLLGDSALYLCASSLDGTVNQPQHFGDGTRLSIL.

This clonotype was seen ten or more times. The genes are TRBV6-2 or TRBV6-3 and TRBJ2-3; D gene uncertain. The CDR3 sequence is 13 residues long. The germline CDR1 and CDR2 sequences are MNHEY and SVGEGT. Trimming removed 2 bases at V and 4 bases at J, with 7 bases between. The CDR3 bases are TGTGCCAGCAGTTACGCCGCCCCAGATACGCAGTATTTT. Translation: CASSYAAPDTQYF.

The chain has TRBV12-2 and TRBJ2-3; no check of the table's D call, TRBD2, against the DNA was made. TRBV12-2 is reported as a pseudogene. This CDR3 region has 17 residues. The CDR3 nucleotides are TGTGCAAGTCGCCACCCGGGACTAGCGGGAGGCACAGATACGCAGTATTTT. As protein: CASRHPGLAGGTDTQYF.

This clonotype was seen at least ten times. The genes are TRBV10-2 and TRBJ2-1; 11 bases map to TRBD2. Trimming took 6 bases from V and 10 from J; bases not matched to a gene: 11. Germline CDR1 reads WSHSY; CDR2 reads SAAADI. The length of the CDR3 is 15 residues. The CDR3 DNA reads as TGCGCCAGCAGGAATAGCGGGGGGGTTATCTGGGAGCAGTTCTTC. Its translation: CASRNSGGVIWEQFF.

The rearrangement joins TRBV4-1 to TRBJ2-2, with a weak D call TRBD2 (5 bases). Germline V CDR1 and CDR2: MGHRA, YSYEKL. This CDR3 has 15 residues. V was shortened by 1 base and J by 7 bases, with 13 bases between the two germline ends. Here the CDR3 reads CASSQGRLPLGELFF. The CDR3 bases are TGCGCCAGCAGCCAAGGTCGACTACCCCTCGGGGAGCTGTTTTTT.

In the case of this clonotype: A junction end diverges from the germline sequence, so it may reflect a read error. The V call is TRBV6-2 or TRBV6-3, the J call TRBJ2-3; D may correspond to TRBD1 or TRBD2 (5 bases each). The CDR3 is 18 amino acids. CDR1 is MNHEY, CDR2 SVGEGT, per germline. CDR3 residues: CASSPRDGPTANTDMQYF. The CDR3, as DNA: TGTGCCAGCAGTCCCCGGGACGGCCCAACCGCGAACACAGATATGCAGTATTTT.

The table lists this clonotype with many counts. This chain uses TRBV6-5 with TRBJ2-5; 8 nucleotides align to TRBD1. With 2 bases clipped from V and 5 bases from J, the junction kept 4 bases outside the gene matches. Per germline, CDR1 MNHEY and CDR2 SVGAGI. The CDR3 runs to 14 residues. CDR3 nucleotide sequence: TGTGCCAGCAGTTACACCCAGGGGGCCGAGACCCAGTACTTC. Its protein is CASSYTQGAETQYF.

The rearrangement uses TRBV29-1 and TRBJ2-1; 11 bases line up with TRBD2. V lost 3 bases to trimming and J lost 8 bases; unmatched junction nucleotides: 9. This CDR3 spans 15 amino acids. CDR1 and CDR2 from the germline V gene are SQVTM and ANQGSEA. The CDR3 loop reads CSVDKTSGRIDEQFF. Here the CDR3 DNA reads TGCAGCGTTGATAAAACTAGCGGGAGAATTGATGAGCAGTTCTTC.

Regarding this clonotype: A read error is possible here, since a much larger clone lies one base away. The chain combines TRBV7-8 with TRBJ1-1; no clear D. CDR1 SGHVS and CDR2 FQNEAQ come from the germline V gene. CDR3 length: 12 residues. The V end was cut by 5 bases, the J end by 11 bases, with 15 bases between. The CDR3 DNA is TGTGCCAGCAGCCTTACCAGACTAGGGGCTTTCTTT. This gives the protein CASSLTRLGAFF.

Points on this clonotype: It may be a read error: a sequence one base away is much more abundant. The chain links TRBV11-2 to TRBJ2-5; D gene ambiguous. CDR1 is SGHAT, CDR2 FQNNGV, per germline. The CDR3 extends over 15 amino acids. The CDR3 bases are TGTGCCAGCAGCGTGAGTATTGGGTCCCAAGGGACCCAGTACTTC. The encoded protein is CASSVSIGSQGTQYF.

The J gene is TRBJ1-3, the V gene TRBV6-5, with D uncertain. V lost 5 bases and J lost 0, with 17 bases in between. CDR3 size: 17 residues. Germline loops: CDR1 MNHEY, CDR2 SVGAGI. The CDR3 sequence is CASSTKRFRSSGNTIYF. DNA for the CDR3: TGTGCCAGCAGTACGAAACGATTCAGGAGCTCTGGAAACACCATATATTTT.

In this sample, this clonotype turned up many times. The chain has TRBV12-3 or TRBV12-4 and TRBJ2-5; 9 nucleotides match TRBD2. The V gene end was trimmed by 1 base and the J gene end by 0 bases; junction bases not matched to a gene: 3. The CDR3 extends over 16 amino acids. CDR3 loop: CASSLGSGGYQETQYF. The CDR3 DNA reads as TGTGCCAGCAGTTTAGGTAGCGGGGGATACCAAGAGACCCAGTACTTC.

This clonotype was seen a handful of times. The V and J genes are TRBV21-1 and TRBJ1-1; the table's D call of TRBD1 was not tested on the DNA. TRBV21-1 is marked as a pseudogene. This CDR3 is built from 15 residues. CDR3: CASSPSGTGDTEAFF. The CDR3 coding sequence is TGTGCCAGCAGCCCCTCCGGGACAGGGGACACTGAAGCTTTCTTT.

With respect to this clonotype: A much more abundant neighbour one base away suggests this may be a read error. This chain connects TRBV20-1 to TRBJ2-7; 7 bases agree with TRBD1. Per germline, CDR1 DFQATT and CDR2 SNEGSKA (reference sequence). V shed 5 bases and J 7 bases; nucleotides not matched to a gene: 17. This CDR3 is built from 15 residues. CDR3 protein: CSAFPTGEAKREQYF. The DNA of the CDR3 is TGCAGTGCTTTTCCCACAGGGGAAGCCAAGAGGGAGCAGTACTTC.

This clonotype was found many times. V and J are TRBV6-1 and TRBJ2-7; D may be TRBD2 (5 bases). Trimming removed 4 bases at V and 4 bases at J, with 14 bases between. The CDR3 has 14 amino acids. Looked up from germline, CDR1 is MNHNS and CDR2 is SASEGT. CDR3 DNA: TGTGCCAGCAGTGTGCGAGCGGACCAATACGAGCAGTACTTC. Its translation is CASSVRADQYEQYF.

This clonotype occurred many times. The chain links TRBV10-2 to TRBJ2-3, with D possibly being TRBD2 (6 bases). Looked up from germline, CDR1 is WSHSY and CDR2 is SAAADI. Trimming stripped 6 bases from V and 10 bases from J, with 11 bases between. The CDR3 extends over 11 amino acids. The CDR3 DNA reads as TGCGCCAGCAGATCCGGGACTGCGCAGTATTTT. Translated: CASRSGTAQYF.

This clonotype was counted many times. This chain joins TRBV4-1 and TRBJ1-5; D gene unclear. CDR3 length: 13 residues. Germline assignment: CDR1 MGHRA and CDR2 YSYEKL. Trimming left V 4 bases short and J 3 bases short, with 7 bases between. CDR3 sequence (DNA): TGCGCCAGCAGCCTTGGGCTCAATCAGCCCCAGCATTTT. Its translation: CASSLGLNQPQHF.